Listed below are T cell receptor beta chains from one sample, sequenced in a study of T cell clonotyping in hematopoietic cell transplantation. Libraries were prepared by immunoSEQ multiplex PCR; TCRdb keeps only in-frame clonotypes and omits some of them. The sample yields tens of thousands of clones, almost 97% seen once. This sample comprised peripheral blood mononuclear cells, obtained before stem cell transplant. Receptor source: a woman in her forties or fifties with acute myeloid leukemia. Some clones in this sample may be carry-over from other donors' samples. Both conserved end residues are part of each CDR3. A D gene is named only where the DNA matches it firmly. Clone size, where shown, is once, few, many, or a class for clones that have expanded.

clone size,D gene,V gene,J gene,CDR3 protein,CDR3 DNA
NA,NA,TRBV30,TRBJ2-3,CAWSVPWTYSTDTQYF,TGTGCCTGGAGTGTACCATGGACCTACAGCACAGATACGCAGTATTTT
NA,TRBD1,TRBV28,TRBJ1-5,CASSIIGQGGNQPQHF,TGTGCCAGCAGTATCATAGGACAGGGAGGTAATCAGCCCCAGCATTTT
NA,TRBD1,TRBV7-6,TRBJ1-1,CASSLVMTGTNSEAFF,TGTGCCAGCAGCTTAGTAATGACAGGGACTAATTCTGAAGCTTTCTTT
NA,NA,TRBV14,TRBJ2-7,CASSRYGTPNSYEQYF,TGTGCCAGCAGCCGCTACGGGACTCCGAATTCCTACGAGCAGTACTTC
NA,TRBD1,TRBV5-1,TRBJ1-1,CASSSIQGSTEAFF,TGCGCCAGCAGCTCTATACAGGGGAGCACTGAAGCTTTCTTT
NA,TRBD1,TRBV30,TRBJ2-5,CAWSVHGFQGATGETQYF,TGTGCCTGGAGTGTACACGGGTTCCAGGGGGCGACGGGGGAGACCCAGTACTTC
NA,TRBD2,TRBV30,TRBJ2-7,CAWNPSGNYEQYF,TGTGCCTGGAACCCTAGCGGGAACTACGAGCAGTACTTC
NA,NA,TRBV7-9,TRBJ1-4,CASSLAQGGEKLFF,TGTGCCAGCAGCTTAGCCCAGGGAGGTGAAAAACTGTTTTTT
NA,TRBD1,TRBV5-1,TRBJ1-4,CASSLEVTGGRGEKLFF,TGCGCCAGCAGCTTGGAAGTGACAGGGGGGAGAGGGGAAAAACTGTTTTTT
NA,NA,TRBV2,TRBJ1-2,CASGMAGVNYGYTF,TGTGCCAGCGGTATGGCAGGGGTAAACTATGGCTACACCTTC
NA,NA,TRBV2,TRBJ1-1,CASSEAGVGNTEAFF,TGTGCCAGCAGTGAAGCAGGGGTCGGGAACACTGAAGCTTTCTTT
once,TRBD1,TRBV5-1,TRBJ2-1,CASRTGGYNEQFF,TGCGCCAGCAGAACAGGGGGCTACAATGAGCAGTTCTTC
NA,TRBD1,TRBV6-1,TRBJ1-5,CASSGDRVQPQHF,TGTGCCAGCAGTGGGGACAGGGTCCAGCCCCAGCATTTT
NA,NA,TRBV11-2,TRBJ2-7,CASSSYRGGYEQYF,TGTGCCAGCAGCTCGTACCGTGGGGGTTACGAGCAGTACTTC
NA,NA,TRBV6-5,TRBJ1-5,CASSYSWRNSNQPQHF,TGTGCCAGCAGTTACTCTTGGAGAAATAGCAATCAGCCCCAGCATTTT
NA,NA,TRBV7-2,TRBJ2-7,CASSLGPAAGSSLYEQYF,TGTGCCAGCAGCTTAGGGCCAGCGGCAGGGAGCTCCCTCTACGAGCAGTACTTC
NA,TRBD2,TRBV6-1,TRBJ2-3,CASSGPGLAGGIGDTQYF,TGTGCCAGCAGTGGACCGGGACTAGCGGGAGGAATAGGAGATACGCAGTATTTT
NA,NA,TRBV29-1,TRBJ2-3,CSVAGPTDTQYF,TGCAGCGTTGCGGGGCCCACAGATACGCAGTATTTT
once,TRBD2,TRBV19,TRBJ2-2,CASRKIAGERTGELFF,TGTGCCAGTAGGAAGATAGCGGGGGAACGCACCGGGGAGCTGTTTTTT
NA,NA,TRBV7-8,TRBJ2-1,CASSLFIGSYNEQFF,TGTGCCAGCAGCTTATTTATCGGTTCCTACAATGAGCAGTTCTTC
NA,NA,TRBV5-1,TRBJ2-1,CASSPGRHEQFF,TGCGCCAGCAGTCCAGGGAGGCATGAGCAGTTCTTC
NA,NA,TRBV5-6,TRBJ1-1,CASSLSLGYTEAFF,TGTGCCAGCAGCTTATCCTTGGGGTATACTGAAGCTTTCTTT
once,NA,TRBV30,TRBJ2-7,CAWSVSGHEQYF,TGTGCCTGGAGTGTTAGTGGCCACGAGCAGTACTTC
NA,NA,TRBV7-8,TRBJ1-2,CASSLNRENYGYTF,TGTGCCAGCAGCTTGAACAGGGAGAACTATGGCTACACCTTC
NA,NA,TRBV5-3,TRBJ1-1,CARSFIWWENTEAFF,TGTGCCAGAAGCTTCATTTGGTGGGAGAACACTGAAGCTTTCTTT
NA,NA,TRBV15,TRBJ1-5,CATSRVDQPQHF,TGTGCCACCAGCAGAGTCGATCAGCCCCAGCATTTT
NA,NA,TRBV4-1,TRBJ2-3,CASSQDSATDTQYF,TGCGCCAGCAGCCAAGATTCGGCCACAGATACGCAGTATTTT
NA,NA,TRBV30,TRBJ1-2,CAWSFLGPYGYTF,TGTGCCTGGAGTTTCTTAGGGCCTTATGGCTACACCTTC
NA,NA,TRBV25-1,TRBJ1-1,CASNMRGNTEAFF,TGTGCCAGCAACATGCGGGGAAACACTGAAGCTTTCTTT
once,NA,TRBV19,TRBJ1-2,CASSMLGNYGYTF,TGTGCCAGTAGTATGCTTGGCAACTATGGCTACACCTTC
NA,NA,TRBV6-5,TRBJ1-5,CASSRDWNQPQHF,TGTGCCAGCAGCCGGGACTGGAATCAGCCCCAGCATTTT
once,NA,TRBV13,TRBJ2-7,CASRPRGEIYEQYF,TGTGCCAGCAGGCCCAGGGGAGAGATCTACGAGCAGTACTTC
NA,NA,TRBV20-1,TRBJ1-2,CSAGVINGYTF,TGCAGTGCCGGGGTGATTAACGGCTACACCTTC
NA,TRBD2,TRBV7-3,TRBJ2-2,CASSLTGISGGSGELFF,TGTGCCAGCAGCTTAACGGGTATTAGCGGGGGCTCCGGGGAGCTGTTTTTT
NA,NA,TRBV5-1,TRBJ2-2,CASSLGTVNTGELFF,TGCGCCAGCAGCTTGGGGACGGTGAACACCGGGGAGCTGTTTTTT
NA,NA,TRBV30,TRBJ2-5,CAWSVTPETQYF,TGTGCCTGGAGTGTAACCCCAGAGACCCAGTACTTC
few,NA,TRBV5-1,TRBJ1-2,CASKAYGAYGYTF,TGCGCCAGTAAGGCATACGGGGCCTATGGCTACACCTTC
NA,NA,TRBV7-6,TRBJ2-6,CASSERDTGANVLTF,TGTGCCAGCAGCGAAAGGGATACTGGGGCCAACGTCCTGACTTTC
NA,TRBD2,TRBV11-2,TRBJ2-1,CASSRGGAFYNEQFF,TGTGCCAGCAGCCGCGGGGGGGCATTCTACAATGAGCAGTTCTTC
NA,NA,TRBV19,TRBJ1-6,CASSIRDTGSSPLHF,TGTGCCAGTAGTATTCGGGACACTGGTTCTTCACCCCTCCACTTT
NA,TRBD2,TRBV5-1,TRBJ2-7,CASSRLAGGGEQYF,TGCGCCAGCAGCAGATTAGCGGGGGGAGGCGAGCAGTACTTC
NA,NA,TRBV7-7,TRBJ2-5,CASSPLSGRGETQYF,TGTGCTAGCAGCCCCCTCAGCGGAAGGGGAGAGACCCAGTACTTC
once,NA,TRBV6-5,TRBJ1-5,CASSYREKQPQHF,TGTGCCAGCAGTTACAGGGAGAAACAGCCCCAGCATTTT
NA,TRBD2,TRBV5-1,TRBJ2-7,CASSTSGSAYEQYF,TGCGCCAGCAGCACTAGCGGGAGTGCCTACGAGCAGTACTTC
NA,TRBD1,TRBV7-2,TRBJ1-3,CASTKLTGGFGNTIYF,TGTGCCAGCACCAAACTTACAGGGGGCTTTGGAAACACCATATATTTT
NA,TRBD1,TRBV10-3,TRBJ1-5,CAISADRADQPQHF,TGTGCCATCAGCGCGGACAGGGCGGATCAGCCCCAGCATTTT
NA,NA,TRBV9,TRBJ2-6,CASSVDWDTSSGANVLTF,TGTGCCAGCAGCGTAGACTGGGACACCTCCTCTGGGGCCAACGTCCTGACTTTC
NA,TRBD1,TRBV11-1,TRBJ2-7,CASSPRTGIHEQYF,TGTGCCAGCAGCCCCCGGACAGGGATCCACGAGCAGTACTTC
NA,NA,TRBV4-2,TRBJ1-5,CASSQDRGIGQPQHF,TGTGCCAGCAGCCAAGATCGGGGGATAGGTCAGCCCCAGCATTTT